This T cell receptor beta chain was sequenced for a study of blood T cell repertoires in COVID-19. Overall study: Material from acute and convalescent COVID-19 was sourced from the United States, Italy and Spain. PBMCs, B-cell-depleted T cells, or T cells provided the cDNA or gDNA that made up the material.

Original handling: Amplification with reference gene primers provided the estimates of nucleated cell counts. The protocol was immunoSEQ multiplex PCR, while the TCRdb copy is restricted to in-frame clones and leaves out a portion. V, J and clone size reflect that table, while D and trimming were determined from the DNA. In the table there are tens of thousands of clones, 82% of which are singletons. V trimming: 1 base; J trimming: 1 base; junction bases outside the gene matches: 0. Germline V gene sequence: CDR1 KGHSH, CDR2 LQKENI. The length of the CDR3 is 14 residues. This clonotype originated in a human donor in a cohort sampled during active COVID-19. The V call is TRBV18, the J call TRBJ1-1; 7 bases align to TRBD1. The sequenced material came from peripheral blood. The CDR3 bases are TGTGCCAGCTCACCACAGGGGGCGAACACTGAAGCTTTCTTT. This encodes CASSPQGANTEAFF. Filled out from reference TRBV18 and TRBJ1-1, the complete variable domain reads NAGVMQNPRHLVRRRGQEARLRCSPMKGHSHVYWYRQLPEEGLKFMVYLQKENIIDESGMPKERFSAEFPKEGPSILRIQQVVRGDSAAYFCASSPQGANTEAFFGQGTRLTVV.